Following are 18 T cell receptor beta chains from one sample sequenced in a study of a mutant IDH1 vaccine in newly diagnosed glioma. Described time point: week 35, safety follow-up. The vaccine gave 300 ug of a 20-mer mutant IDH1 peptide subcutaneously per dose. Clones were sequenced by immunoSEQ multiplex PCR, and TCRdb holds only the in-frame ones, with some missing. The sample contains 30,000 or so clones, roughly 79% of which appear only once. Which antigens these TCRs recognize remains unknown. The sequenced sample was PBMCs, obtained from a glioma patient whose treatment included an IDH1 peptide vaccine. The receptors were sampled from a woman in her 30s with glioma. Some clones in this sample may be carry-over from other donors' samples.

This clone was detected only a few times. The CDR3 here is CATSRGDQPQHF. The CDR3 DNA reads as TGTGCCACCAGCAGAGGGGATCAGCCCCAGCATTTT. The chain joins TRBV15 to TRBJ1-5; D is unclear. Germline V CDR1 and CDR2: LNHNV, YYDKDF (reference sequence). The CDR3 runs to 12 residues. V dropped 1 base and J dropped 5 bases, with 3 bases sitting between them.

This clone appeared a single time. V and J are TRBV25-1 and TRBJ1-3; D gene ambiguous. Germline lookup yields CDR1 MGHDK and CDR2 SYGVNS. The ends were cut back, 2 bases at V and 0 bases at J, with 8 bases in the middle. CDR3 length equals 15 residues. In DNA, the CDR3 is TGTGCCAGCAGTGAACCGGGGAGCTCTGGAAACACCATATATTTT. As protein: CASSEPGSSGNTIYF. Drawing the rest from reference TRBV25-1 and TRBJ1-3, the complete variable domain is EADIYQTPRYLVIGTGKKITLECSQTMGHDKMYWYQQDPGMELHLIHYSYGVNSTEKGDLSSESTVSRIRTEHFPLTLESARPSHTSQYLCASSEPGSSGNTIYFGEGSWLTVV.

V gene TRBV7-2 combines with J gene TRBJ1-5, with 8 bases lining up with TRBD1. V shed 5 bases, J shed 3 bases, and the junction held 12 bases outside the gene matches. Germline assignment: CDR1 SGHTA and CDR2 FQGNSA. The CDR3 covers 17 residues. CDR3 DNA: TGTGCCAGCAGCGCCGGGGGGACAGGTCCATTCAATCAGCCCCAGCATTTT. Protein sequence: CASSAGGTGPFNQPQHF.

CDR3 protein: CAFGLAPGDTQYF. Here the CDR3 DNA reads TGTGCCTTCGGACTAGCCCCGGGAGATACGCAGTATTTT. The gene calls are TRBV10-3 and TRBJ2-3; 8 nucleotides align to TRBD2. The CDR3 sequence is 13 residues long. V was pared by 11 bases and J by 5 bases, with 9 bases of the junction left unmatched. Germline V gene data show CDR1 as ENHRY and CDR2 as SYGVKD.

The V and J genes are TRBV6-1 and TRBJ1-1; possible D gene TRBD1, 5 bases. Looked up from germline, CDR1 is MNHNS and CDR2 is SASEGT. This CDR3 is 14 amino acids long. Trimming left V 1 base short and J 3 bases short, with 9 bases between. DNA of the CDR3: TGTGCCAGCAGTGAAGGAGGGGAGGACACTGAAGCTTTCTTT. Its translation: CASSEGGEDTEAFF.

In DNA, the CDR3 is TGTGCCAGCAGCCGGGACAGCCCTACCCGTTACGAGCAGTACTTC. Translated, it gives CASSRDSPTRYEQYF. The chain employs TRBV6-5 and TRBJ2-7, with 7 bases lining up with TRBD1. Germline V lookup: CDR1 MNHEY, CDR2 SVGAGI. With V trimmed by 6 bases and J by 4 bases, 12 bases remained unmatched. CDR3 size: 15 residues.

The V and J genes are TRBV5-1 and TRBJ2-2, with 9 bases lining up with TRBD2. Germline CDR1 and CDR2: SGHRS and YFSETQ. The CDR3 spans 14 residues. J lost 0 bases, V lost 7 bases, and 1 base had no gene match. The CDR3 region has the DNA TGCGCCAGCCGGACTAGCGCGAACACCGGGGAGCTGTTTTTT. Its protein product is CASRTSANTGELFF.

This chain links TRBV4-1 with TRBJ1-5; maybe TRBD1 (5 bases). Trimming shortened V by 3 bases and J by 7 bases, and 13 bases separated the two germline ends. The CDR3 runs 14 residues. Looked up from germline, CDR1 is MGHRA and CDR2 is YSYEKL. The CDR3 nucleotides read TGCGCCAGCAGCCAGGGGGGAGGTGAACAGCCCCAGCATTTT. Its translation: CASSQGGGEQPQHF.

The chain joins TRBV2 to TRBJ1-3; D not certain. The CDR3 has 11 residues. CDR1 SNHLY and CDR2 FYNNEI come from the germline V gene. With 8 bases removed from V and 0 bases from J, the gap between germline ends came to 2 bases. In nucleotides, the CDR3 is TGTGCCAGCGGCTCTGGAAACACCATATATTTT. Its translation: CASGSGNTIYF. Variable domain in full (rest from reference TRBV2 and TRBJ1-3): EPEVTQTPSHQVTQMGQEVILRCVPISNHLYFYWYRQILGQKVEFLVSFYNNEISEKSEIFDDQFSVERPDGSNFTLKIRSTKLEDSAMYFCASGSGNTIYFGEGSWLTVV.

The chain couples TRBV2 to TRBJ2-5; 7 bases align to TRBD2. The CDR3 has 15 amino acids. V was pared by 8 bases and J by 1 base, with 10 bases of the junction left unmatched. Germline CDR1 is SNHLY and CDR2 is FYNNEI. The CDR3 loop reads CASGLGGTSQETQYF. CDR3 coding DNA: TGTGCCAGCGGACTCGGGGGGACTTCCCAAGAGACCCAGTACTTC.

In its sample, this clone was seen a few times. V is TRBV10-3 and J is TRBJ1-1; TRBD1 is a possible D gene (5 bases). CDR1 is ENHRY, CDR2 SYGVKD, per germline. The CDR3 is 13 residues long. V was trimmed by 5 bases and J by 1 base, leaving 8 bases between them. The DNA of the CDR3 is TGTGCCATCAGTCTTCAGGGGAACACTGAAGCTTTCTTT. Translation: CAISLQGNTEAFF.

The CDR3 coding sequence is TGTGCCAGCAGTGAAGCGCCGCCAGATACGCAGTATTTT. Translating it yields CASSEAPPDTQYF. The genes are TRBV6-1 and TRBJ2-3; D unresolved. Germline-derived CDR1 and CDR2 are MNHNS and SASEGT. Trimming left V 0 bases short and J 4 bases short, with 5 bases between. CDR3 length: 13 amino acids.

The rearrangement uses TRBV30 and TRBJ2-7; 9 nucleotides match TRBD1. The CDR3 consists of 15 residues. After removal of 5 bases from V and 5 bases from J, the junction contained 13 bases not matched to a gene. Germline-derived CDR1 and CDR2 are GTSNPN and SVGIG (reference sequence). The CDR3 DNA is TGTGCCTGGGGACAGGGGAGTCGGGCCAACGACGAGCAGTACTTC. Protein: CAWGQGSRANDEQYF. Based on the CDR3 plus reference TRBV30 and TRBJ2-7, the full variable domain is SQTIHQWPATLVQPVGSPLSLECTVEGTSNPNLYWYRQAAGRGLQLLFYSVGIGQISSEVPQNLSASRPQDRQFILSSKKLLLSDSGFYLCAWGQGSRANDEQYFGPGTRLTVT.

This chain connects TRBV27 to TRBJ1-2; D is uncertain. Looked up from germline, CDR1 is MNHEY and CDR2 is SMNVEV (reference sequence). The CDR3 has 13 residues. Trimming took off 5 bases at V and 9 bases at J, with 16 bases between the two ends. The CDR3 bases are TGTGCCAGCAGTCCCGACCCGGCACAGCGCTACACCTTC. Its translation: CASSPDPAQRYTF.

The chain uses TRBV7-9 and TRBJ2-7, with D tentatively TRBD1 (6 bases). The CDR3 is 15 residues long. Germline V lookup: CDR1 SEHNR, CDR2 FQNEAQ (reference sequence). Trimming took off 1 base at V and 4 bases at J, with 14 bases between the two ends. The CDR3 DNA follows: TGTGCCAGCAGCTTAGGGGGGCTTGCCCTATACGAGCAGTACTTC. Translating gives CASSLGGLALYEQYF. Based on the CDR3 plus reference TRBV7-9 and TRBJ2-7, the full variable domain is DTGVSQNPRHKITKRGQNVTFRCDPISEHNRLYWYRQTLGQGPEFLTYFQNEAQLEKSRLLSDRFSAERPKGSFSTLEIQRTEQGDSAMYLCASSLGGLALYEQYFGPGTRLTVT.

The genes are TRBV9 and TRBJ2-3; the D is unclear. The V gene lost 0 bases and the J gene lost 8 bases, with 4 bases spanning the gap. There are 11 residues in the CDR3. Germline lookup yields CDR1 SGDLS and CDR2 YYNGEE. CDR3 residues: CASSVGVTQYF. As DNA, the CDR3 is TGTGCCAGCAGCGTAGGGGTTACGCAGTATTTT.

The chain uses TRBV30 and TRBJ2-2; TRBD2 matches at 7 bases. CDR3 length equals 15 residues. Unmatched junction bases numbered 11, after V lost 6 bases and J lost 4 bases. Germline V gene lookup returns CDR1 GTSNPN and CDR2 SVGIG (reference sequence). CDR3 in DNA: TGTGCCTGCTCCGGTCGGAGGGAGGGCACCGGGGAGCTGTTTTTT. Its translation is CACSGRREGTGELFF.

The CDR3 region has the DNA TGCAGCGTTCGGGGTCAGCCTAGCAGTCCGGGCAAAAACATTCAGTACTTC. Translated: CSVRGQPSSPGKNIQYF. The chain links TRBV29-1 to TRBJ2-4; the D gene is possibly TRBD2 (5 bases). CDR3 length: 17 residues. CDR1 and CDR2 from the germline V gene are SQVTM and ANQGSEA. Trimming cost V 5 bases and J 3 bases, with 23 bases left between them.